The clone carrying this TCR beta chain was picked up a small number of times. Its specificity is not known. Amplification of TCR alpha and beta CDR3 regions from RNA used iRepertoire nested multiplex PCR. For one-step reverse transcription and amplification, roughly 95-400 ng of tissue mRNA or PBMC total RNA was used. TCRdb called the multiplex PCR reads again in MiXCR, with one record for every CDR3 protein. In the table there are fewer than 500,000 distinct CDR3 sequences, 41% of which are singletons. CDR3 size: 13 residues. CDR1 and CDR2 from the germline V gene are MDHEN and SYDVKM. Trimming took 7 bases from V and 1 from J, leaving 11 bases between them. These data are taken from a study of glioma-infiltrating T cells. Study context: Presurgical dexamethasone in glioma patients lasted six or fewer days. Study-level findings and limits: Gliomas, especially low-grade, showed above-expected tissue-blood divergence; non-neoplastic patients showed below. Patients with low tissue-blood divergence carried a signature set of shared blood CDR3 motifs.

The clonotype comes from a human donor with low-grade glioma or glioblastoma, undergoing nonglioma brain surgery, or in good health (not recorded which). Sequenced input: glioma tissue, nonneoplastic brain tissue, or PBMCs (not recorded which). This sequence joins TRBV28 and TRBJ2-7, with D possibly being TRBD2 (5 bases). The CDR3 loop is CASNGVPSYEQYF. The CDR3 DNA follows: TGTGCCAGCAACGGGGTCCCGTCCTACGAGCAGTACTTC.